This T cell receptor beta chain stems from a study of shared clonotypes between healthy human individuals (dated by TCRdb to about 2020). Looking at the study overall: Two women and three men aged 18 to 49 years were included in the cohort. For each donor, three plates each were used for CD4 naive and CD4 memory, two plates were used for CD8 naive, and one plate was used for CD8 memory. To estimate repertoire size and how much clonotypes are shared between individuals, the study performed deep sequencing of blood TCR repertoires from about five healthy adults. To increase sequencing depth and limit assay-specific biases, different laboratories used diverse techniques to prepare libraries and sequence TCR repertoires. Per donor, leukapheresis produced somewhere between about 0.8 and 9 billion PBMCs.

Results the study describes overall, beyond this receptor: Clonotypes shared by all four sorted-subset donors showed higher generation probabilities than non-shared clonotypes. The small number of donors limited the genetic and exposure-history diversity represented. Rarefaction of sorted-subset datasets indicated incomplete sequencing despite the large sequencing depth. When four donors were compared, the shared fraction of clonotypes was roughly 4.8% for naive CD4, more than 3% for naive CD8, 2% to 2.5% for memory CD4, and 0.4% for memory CD8. Pairwise subsampling indicated that sequencing depth was expected to affect the degree of clonotype sharing among donors. Sampling was limited to blood, and TCR repertoires in tissue likely differ from TCR repertoires in blood. Larger estimated clonotype richness was generally found for naive subsets than for memory subsets.

Using the deep immunoSEQ assay, multiplex PCR amplified TCR CDR3 regions from genomic DNA. Extracted genomic DNA from each cell subset was spread evenly across all wells of several immunoSEQ 96-well plates, with each plate serving as a replicate. For sorted subsets, approximately 190 ng genomic DNA, equal to about 30,000 T cell genomes, was loaded into each replicate PCR. The purified libraries were quantified using a Qubit 3.0 fluorometer, sized with a Bioanalyzer 2100, and then quantified again using the KAPA Library Quantification kit. Each immunoSEQ 96-well plate was sequenced on its own single-read 150-cycle Illumina NextSeq 550 flow cell. From the authors' description of their analysis: Because only junctional sequences without quality scores were contained in the immunoSEQ output, filtering matching that applied to full-length reads could not be performed. Sequences were annotated with PyIR, a Python wrapper for IgBLAST v1.9, using IMGT germline references to assign V/J genes and CDR3. Reads were removed for weak V/J assignments (E-value above 1e-6), missing CDR3, stop codons, out-of-frame junctions, or ambiguous translated residues. A V3J clonotype was defined by an identical inferred V gene, J gene, and CDR3 amino acid sequence. Percentage overlap between repertoires was calculated by dividing the number of shared unique clonotypes by the size of the smaller repertoire. Richness of each repertoire was evaluated using RTK rarefaction, the Chao1 estimator, and Recon v2.1 estimates of unobserved clonotypes. Generation probabilities were computed with OLGA for all TCRbeta clonotypes obtained by the gDNA method from a few donors. Sourced from immuneACCESS, this table was stored by TCRdb with only in-frame sequences that have V and J called. A share of the clones is absent; for the studies checked, an unresolved V gene accounts for under half, and the remainder has no known explanation. Clone size and the V and J calls come from that table; the DNA yielded D and trimming. This sample is represented by under 2,500,000 clones; around 95% of them were singletons. The ten largest clones add up to around 0.13% of the sample.

The donors were healthy, HIV-negative adults with no recently reported acute infections or vaccinations. Every donor was a Caucasian adult residing in Nashville, Tennessee, USA. CD4+ T cells were enriched by magnetic negative selection; naive cells were then positively selected on CD45RA, and the negative fraction formed the memory subset. After blood collection by leukapheresis, PBMCs were isolated using Ficoll-Histopaque density gradient centrifugation and then cryopreserved in the vapor phase of liquid nitrogen. Analytical flow cytometry was used to check the purity and quantity of every magnetically sorted T cell population. Each sorted fraction had its genomic DNA isolated and then quantified by UV absorbance on a Nanodrop 2000c. After removal of 1 base from V and 10 bases from J, the junction retains 9 bases not matched to a gene. CDR1 SGHTA and CDR2 FQGNSA are derived from the germline V gene. Inclusive of the bounding cysteine and phenylalanine, the CDR3 is 15 residues long. This entry keeps only the CDR3 DNA: 45 bases, framed from base 1.

Turning to this clone: The antigen it binds to is not known. No per-base quality is available; no much larger clone lies one base away.

The sample consisted of naive CD4+ T cells sorted from blood. The cell subset or site tag for this specimen amounts to: CD45RA+ positively selected. Recombination joined TRBV7-2 with TRBJ1-2; TRBD1 matches 10 bases in the middle. The TCR comes from a young man in good health. The DNA reads as follows: TGTGCCAGCAGCTTAGGTTTGGCGGGACAGGGGTTCTACACCTTC. Its protein reads: CASSLGLAGQGFYTF.